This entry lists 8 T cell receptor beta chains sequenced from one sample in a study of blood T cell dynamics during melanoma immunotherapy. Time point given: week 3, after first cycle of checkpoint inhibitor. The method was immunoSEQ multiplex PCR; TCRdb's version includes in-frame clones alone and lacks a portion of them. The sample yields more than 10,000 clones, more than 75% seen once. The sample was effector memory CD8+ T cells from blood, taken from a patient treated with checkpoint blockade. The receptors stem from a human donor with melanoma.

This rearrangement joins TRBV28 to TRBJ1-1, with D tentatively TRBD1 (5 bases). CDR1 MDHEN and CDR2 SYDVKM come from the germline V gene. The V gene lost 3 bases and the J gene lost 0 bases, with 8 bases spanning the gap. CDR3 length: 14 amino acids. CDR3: CASSFQGMNTEAFF. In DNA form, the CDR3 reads TGTGCCAGCAGTTTCCAGGGAATGAACACTGAAGCTTTCTTT. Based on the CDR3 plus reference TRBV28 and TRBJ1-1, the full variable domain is DVKVTQSSRYLVKRTGEKVFLECVQDMDHENMFWYRQDPGLGLRLIYFSYDVKMKEKGDIPEGYSVSREKKERFSLILESASTNQTSMYLCASSFQGMNTEAFFGQGTRLTVV.

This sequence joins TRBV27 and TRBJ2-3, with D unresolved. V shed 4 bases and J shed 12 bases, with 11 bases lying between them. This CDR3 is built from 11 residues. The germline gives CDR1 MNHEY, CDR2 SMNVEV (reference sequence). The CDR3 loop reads CASSSWAEQYF. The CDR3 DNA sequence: TGTGCCAGCAGTTCGTGGGCGGAACAGTATTTT.

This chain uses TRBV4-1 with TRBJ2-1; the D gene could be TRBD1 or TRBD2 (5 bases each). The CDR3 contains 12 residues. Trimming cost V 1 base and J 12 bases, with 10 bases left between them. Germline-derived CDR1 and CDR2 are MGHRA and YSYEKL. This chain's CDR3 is CASSQVVGGQFF. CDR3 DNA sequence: TGCGCCAGCAGCCAAGTTGTTGGGGGGCAGTTCTTC.

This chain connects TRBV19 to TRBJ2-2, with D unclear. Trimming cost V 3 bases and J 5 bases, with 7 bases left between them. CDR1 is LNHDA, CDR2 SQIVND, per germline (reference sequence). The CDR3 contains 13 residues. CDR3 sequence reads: CASSILPTGELFF. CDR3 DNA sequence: TGTGCCAGTAGTATTCTCCCTACCGGGGAGCTGTTTTTT.

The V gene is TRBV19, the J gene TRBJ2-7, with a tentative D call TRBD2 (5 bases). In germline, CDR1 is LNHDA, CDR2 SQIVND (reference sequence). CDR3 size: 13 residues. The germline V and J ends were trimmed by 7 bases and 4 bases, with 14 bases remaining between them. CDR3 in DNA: TGTGCCAGTAACCGGACCCGGGGTTACGAGCAGTACTTC. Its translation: CASNRTRGYEQYF.

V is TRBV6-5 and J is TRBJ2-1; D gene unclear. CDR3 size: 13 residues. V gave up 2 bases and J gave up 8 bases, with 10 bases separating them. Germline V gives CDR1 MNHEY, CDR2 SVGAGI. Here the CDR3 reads CASSYGWWDEQFF. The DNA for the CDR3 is TGTGCCAGCAGTTACGGTTGGTGGGATGAGCAGTTCTTC.

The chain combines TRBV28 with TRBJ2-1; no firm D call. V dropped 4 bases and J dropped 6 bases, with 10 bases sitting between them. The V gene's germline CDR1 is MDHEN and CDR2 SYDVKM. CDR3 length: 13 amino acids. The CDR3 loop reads CASSYRLPNEQFF. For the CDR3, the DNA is TGTGCCAGCAGTTATCGACTGCCCAATGAGCAGTTCTTC.

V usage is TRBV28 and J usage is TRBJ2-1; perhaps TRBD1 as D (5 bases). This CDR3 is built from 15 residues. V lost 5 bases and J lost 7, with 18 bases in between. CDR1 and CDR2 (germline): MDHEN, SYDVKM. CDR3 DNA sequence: TGTGCCAGCAGTCGTCAGGGCGGTACGAGGAATGAGCAGTTCTTC. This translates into CASSRQGGTRNEQFF.